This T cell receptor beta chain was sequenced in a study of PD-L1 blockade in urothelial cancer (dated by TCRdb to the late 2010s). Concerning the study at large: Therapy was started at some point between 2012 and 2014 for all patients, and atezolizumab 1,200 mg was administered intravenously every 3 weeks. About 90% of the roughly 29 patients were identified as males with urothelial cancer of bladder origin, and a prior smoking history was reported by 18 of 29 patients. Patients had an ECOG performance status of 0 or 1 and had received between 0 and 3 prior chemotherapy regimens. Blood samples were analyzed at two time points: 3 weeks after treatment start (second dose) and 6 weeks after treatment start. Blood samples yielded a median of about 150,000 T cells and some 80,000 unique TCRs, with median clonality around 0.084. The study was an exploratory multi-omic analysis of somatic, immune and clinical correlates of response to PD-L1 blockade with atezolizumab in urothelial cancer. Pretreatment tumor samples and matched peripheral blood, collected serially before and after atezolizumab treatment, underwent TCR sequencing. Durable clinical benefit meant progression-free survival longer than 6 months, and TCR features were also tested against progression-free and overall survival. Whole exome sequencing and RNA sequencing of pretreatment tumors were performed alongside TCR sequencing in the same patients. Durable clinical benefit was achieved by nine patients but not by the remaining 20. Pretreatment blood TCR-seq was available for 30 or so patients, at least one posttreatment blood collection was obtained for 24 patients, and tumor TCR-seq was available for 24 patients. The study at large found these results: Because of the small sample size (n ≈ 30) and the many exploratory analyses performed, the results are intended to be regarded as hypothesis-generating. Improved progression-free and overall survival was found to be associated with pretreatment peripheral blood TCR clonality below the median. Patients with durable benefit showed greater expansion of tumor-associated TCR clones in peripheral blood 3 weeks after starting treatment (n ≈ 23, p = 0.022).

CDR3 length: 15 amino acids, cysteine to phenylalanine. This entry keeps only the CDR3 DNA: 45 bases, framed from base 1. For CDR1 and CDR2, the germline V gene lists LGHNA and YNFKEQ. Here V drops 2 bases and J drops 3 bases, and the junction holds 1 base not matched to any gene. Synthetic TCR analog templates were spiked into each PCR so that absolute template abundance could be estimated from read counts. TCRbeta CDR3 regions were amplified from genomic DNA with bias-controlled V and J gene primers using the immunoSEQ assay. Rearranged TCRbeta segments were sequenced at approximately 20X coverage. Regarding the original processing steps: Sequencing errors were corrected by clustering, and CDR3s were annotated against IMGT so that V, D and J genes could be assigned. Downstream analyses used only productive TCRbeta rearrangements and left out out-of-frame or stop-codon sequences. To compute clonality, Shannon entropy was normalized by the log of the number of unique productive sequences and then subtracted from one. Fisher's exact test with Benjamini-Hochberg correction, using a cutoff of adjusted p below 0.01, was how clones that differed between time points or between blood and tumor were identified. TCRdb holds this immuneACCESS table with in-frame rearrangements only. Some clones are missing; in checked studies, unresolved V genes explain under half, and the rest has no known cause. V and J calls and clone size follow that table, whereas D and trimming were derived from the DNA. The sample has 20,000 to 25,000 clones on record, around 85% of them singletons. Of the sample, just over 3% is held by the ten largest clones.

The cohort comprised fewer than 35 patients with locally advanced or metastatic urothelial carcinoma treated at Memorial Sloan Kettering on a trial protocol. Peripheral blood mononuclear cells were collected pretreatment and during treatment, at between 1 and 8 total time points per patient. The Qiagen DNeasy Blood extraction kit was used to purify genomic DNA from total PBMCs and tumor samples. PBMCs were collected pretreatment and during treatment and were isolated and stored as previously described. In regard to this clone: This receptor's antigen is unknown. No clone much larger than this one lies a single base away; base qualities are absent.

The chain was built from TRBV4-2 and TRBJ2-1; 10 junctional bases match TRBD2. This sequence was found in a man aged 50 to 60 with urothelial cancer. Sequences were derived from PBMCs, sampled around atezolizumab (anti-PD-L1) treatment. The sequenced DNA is TGTGCCAGCAGCCAATCTAGCGGGAGCTACAATGAGCAGTTCTTC. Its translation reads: CASSQSSGSYNEQFF.